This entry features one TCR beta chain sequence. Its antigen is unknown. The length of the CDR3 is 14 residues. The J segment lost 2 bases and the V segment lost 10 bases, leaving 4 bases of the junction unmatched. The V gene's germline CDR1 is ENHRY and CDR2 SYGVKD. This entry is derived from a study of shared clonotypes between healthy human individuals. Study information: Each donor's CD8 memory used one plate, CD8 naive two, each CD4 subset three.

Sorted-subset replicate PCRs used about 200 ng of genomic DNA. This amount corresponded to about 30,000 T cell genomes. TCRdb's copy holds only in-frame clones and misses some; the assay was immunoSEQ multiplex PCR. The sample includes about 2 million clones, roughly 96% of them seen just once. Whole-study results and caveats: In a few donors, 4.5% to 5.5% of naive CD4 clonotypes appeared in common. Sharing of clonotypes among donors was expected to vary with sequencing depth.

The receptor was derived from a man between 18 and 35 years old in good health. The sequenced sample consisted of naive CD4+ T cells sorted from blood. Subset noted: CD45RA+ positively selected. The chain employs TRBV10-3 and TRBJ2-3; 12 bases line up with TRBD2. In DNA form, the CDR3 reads TGTGCCACTCGGACTAGCGGGGCCACAGATACGCAGTATTTT. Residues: CATRTSGATDTQYF.